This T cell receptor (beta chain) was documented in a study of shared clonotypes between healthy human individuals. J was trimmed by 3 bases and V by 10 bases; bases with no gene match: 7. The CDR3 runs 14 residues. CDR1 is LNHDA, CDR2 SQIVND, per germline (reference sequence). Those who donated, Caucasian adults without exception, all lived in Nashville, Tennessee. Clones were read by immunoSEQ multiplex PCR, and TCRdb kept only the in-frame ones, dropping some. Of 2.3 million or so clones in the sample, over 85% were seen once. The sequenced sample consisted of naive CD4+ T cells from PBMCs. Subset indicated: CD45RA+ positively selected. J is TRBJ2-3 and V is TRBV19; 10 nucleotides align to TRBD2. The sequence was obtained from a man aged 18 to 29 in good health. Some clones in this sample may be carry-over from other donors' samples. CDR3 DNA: TGTGCCACTTCCCTAGCGGGAGATACAGATACGCAGTATTTT. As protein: CATSLAGDTDTQYF.